This T cell receptor beta chain was captured by sequencing in a study of radiation and T cells in renal cell carcinoma. The germline gives CDR1 SGHAT, CDR2 FQNNGV. The ends were cut back, 1 base at V and 2 bases at J, with 20 bases in the middle. The CDR3 length is 18 residues. This clone showed up just a few times. Its antigen remains unidentified. Repertoires were generated with immunoSEQ multiplex PCR, while TCRdb's copy carries only in-frame clones and drops some. In the table there are about 86,000 clones, about 82% of which are singletons. General observations from the study: Top tumor clonotypes rose in blood 2 weeks post-radiation, then contracted.

Time point denoted: blood 4 weeks post-SBRT, at nephrectomy. Treatment denoted: 15 Gy SBRT to primary tumor, nephrectomy 4 weeks later. Nephrectomy followed 15 Gy stereotactic body radiation by 4 weeks. The patient's renal cell carcinoma had clear cell pathology. The TCR originated in a man aged 50 or older with renal cell carcinoma. Sequencing used blood, obtained from a patient whose treatment included radiotherapy and nephrectomy. The V and J genes are TRBV11-2 and TRBJ2-5; D is unresolved. CDR3 loop: CASSLGDGISYLQETQYF. The CDR3 DNA reads TGTGCCAGCAGCTTAGGAGATGGCATATCCTATTTACAAGAGACCCAGTACTTC.